This TCR beta chain was documented in a study of OX40 agonist ivuxolimab in advanced cancers. In the study overall: Every patient in dose escalation had hepatocellular carcinoma, melanoma, renal cell or head and neck cancer. Of the participants, approximately 40% had some prior anti-PD-1, anti-PD-L1 or anti-CTLA-4 therapy, which was allowed.

The CDR3 has 12 residues. Germline V gene sequence: CDR1 SNHLY, CDR2 FYNNEI. Trimming removed 10 bases from V and 4 bases from J, with 13 bases in between. TCRdb's copy holds only in-frame clones and misses some; the assay was immunoSEQ multiplex PCR. The data hold 80,000 to 85,000 clones, with about 86% observed a single time. Baseline, cycle 4 day 1, and cycle 7 day 1 were the blood sampling points. The sample was CD4+ or CD8+ T cells sorted from blood, taken in a trial of the OX40 agonist ivuxolimab. This chain links TRBV2 with TRBJ1-1; perhaps TRBD1 as D (5 bases). This receptor was obtained from an adult with an advanced solid tumor such as melanoma, head and neck, liver or kidney cancer. CDR3 nucleotide sequence: TGTGCCACCACGGGGGGGTTCACTGAAGCTTTCTTT. This translates into CATTGGFTEAFF.